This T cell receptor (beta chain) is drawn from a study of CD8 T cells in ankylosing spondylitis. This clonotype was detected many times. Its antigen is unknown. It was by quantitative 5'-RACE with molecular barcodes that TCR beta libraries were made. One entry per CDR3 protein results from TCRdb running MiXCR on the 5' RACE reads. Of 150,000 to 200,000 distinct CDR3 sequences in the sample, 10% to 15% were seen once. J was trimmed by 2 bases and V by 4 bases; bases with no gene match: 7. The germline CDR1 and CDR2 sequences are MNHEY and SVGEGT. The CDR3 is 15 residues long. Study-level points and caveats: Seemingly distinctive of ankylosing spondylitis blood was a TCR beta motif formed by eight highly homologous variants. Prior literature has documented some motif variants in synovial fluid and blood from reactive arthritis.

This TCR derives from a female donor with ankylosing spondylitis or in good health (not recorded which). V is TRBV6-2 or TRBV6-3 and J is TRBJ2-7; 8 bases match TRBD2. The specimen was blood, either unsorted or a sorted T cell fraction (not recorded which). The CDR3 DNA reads TGTGCCAGCAGTTCCCCCCAAGCGGGAGCCTACGAGCAGTACTTC. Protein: CASSSPQAGAYEQYF.